The source of this TCR beta chain is a study of post-analysis software for immune sequencing data. This clonotype was observed many times. Prepared libraries of TCR beta cDNA carried unique molecular identifiers. MiXCR was run by TCRdb on the PCR reads, yielding one entry per CDR3 protein. The sample has over 150,000 distinct CDR3 sequences; approximately 30% are singletons. The receptor was isolated from a girl between 10 and 17 years old with multiple sclerosis. Source material: blood.

The CDR3 nucleotides are TGTGCCATCAGTGAAGGGCAGGGGCGAGAGACCCAGTACTTC. Its protein is CAISEGQGRETQYF. The chain recombines TRBV10-3 with TRBJ2-5, with D possibly being TRBD1 (6 bases). This CDR3 spans 14 amino acids. V was cut by 3 bases and J by 4 bases, with 12 bases left in between. CDR1 and CDR2 (germline): ENHRY, SYGVKD.